This T cell receptor (beta chain) is drawn from a study of post-analysis software for immune sequencing data. Overall study: The cohort encompassed relapsing-remitting, secondary progressive and progressive-relapsing multiple sclerosis disease courses. Regarding the study as a whole: Higher frequency in patients than in controls was seen for about five TRBV segments, with TRBV5-6, TRBV5-1 and TRBV20-1 among them. The normalized Chao1 diversity of multiple sclerosis patients was significantly lower than that of controls. Strong co-clustering by F measure linked samples that shared a preparation batch.

Each TCR beta cDNA library carried unique molecular identifiers. The T cell input of roughly 0.9 to 11 million gave about 500,000 cDNA molecules. TCRdb re-called the PCR reads with MiXCR, one entry per CDR3 protein. Of 450,000 to 650,000 distinct CDR3 sequences in the sample, 40% to 50% were seen once. This clonotype was counted only a few times. Its antigen is currently unknown. V dropped 5 bases and J dropped 5 bases, with 13 bases sitting between them. Germline V gene lookup returns CDR1 SGHTA and CDR2 FQGNSA. This CDR3 has 14 residues. The V call is TRBV7-2, the J call TRBJ2-1; D gene uncertain. This receptor was obtained from a girl aged 10 to 17 with multiple sclerosis. Sequencing was done on a sample of blood. Written as DNA, the CDR3 is TGTGCCAGCAGCCCTAATCCCGGTGACAATGAGCAGTTCTTC. Protein: CASSPNPGDNEQFF.